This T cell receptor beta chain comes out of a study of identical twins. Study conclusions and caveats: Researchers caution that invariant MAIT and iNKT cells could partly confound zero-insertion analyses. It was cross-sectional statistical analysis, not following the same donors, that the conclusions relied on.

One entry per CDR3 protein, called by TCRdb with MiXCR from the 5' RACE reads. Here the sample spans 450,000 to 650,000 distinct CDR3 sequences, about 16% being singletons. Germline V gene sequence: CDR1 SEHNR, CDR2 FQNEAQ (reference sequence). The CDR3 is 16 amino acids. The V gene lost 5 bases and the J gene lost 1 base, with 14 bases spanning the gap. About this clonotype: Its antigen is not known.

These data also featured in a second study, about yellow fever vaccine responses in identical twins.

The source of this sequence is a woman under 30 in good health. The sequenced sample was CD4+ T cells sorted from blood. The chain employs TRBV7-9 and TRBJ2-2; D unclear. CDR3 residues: CASSLGPQLNTGELFF. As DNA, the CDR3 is TGTGCCAGCAGCCTAGGACCGCAGTTGAACACCGGGGAGCTGTTTTTT.